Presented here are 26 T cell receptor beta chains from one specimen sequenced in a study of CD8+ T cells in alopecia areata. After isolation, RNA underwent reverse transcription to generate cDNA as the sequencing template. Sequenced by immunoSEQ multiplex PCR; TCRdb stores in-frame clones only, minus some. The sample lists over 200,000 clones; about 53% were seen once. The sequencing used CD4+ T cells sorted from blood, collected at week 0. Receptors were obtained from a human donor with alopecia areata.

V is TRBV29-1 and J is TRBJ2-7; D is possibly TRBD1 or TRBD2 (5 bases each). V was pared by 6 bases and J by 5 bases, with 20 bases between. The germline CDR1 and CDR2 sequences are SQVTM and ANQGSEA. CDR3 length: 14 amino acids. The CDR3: CSVRGRGTNNEQYF. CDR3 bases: TGCAGCGTGAGGGGTAGGGGAACAAACAACGAGCAGTACTTC.

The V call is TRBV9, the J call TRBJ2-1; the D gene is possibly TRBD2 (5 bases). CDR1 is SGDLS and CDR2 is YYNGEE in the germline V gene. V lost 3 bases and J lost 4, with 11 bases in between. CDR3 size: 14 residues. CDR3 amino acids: CASSDGLVYNEQFF. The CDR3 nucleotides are TGTGCCAGCAGCGACGGACTTGTTTACAATGAGCAGTTCTTC.

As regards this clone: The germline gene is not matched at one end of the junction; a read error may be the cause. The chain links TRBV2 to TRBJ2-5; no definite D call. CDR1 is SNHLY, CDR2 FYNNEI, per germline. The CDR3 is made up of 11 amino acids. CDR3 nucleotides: TGCGGAACAGCTAAGCAAGAGACCCAGTACTTC. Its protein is CGTAKQETQYF.

CDR3 nucleotide sequence: TGTGCCAGCAGCCACCGAAATCAGCCCCAGCATTTT. It specifies CASSHRNQPQHF. This chain uses TRBV7-2 with TRBJ1-5; D gene unclear. CDR1 and CDR2 from the germline V gene are SGHTA and FQGNSA. V dropped 5 bases and J dropped 4 bases, with 6 bases sitting between them. The CDR3 has 12 residues.

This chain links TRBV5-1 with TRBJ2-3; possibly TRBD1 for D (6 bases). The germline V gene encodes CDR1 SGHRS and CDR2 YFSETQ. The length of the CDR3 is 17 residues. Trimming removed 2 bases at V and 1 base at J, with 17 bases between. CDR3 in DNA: TGCGCCAGCAGCTTTTTAAGAGGGGGATATGGCACAGATACGCAGTATTTT. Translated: CASSFLRGGYGTDTQYF.

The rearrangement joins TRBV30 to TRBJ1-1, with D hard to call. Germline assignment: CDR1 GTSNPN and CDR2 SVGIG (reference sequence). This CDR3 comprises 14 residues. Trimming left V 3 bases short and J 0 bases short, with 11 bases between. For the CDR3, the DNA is TGTGCCTGGAGCCCTCCCTCTATGAACACTGAAGCTTTCTTT. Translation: CAWSPPSMNTEAFF.

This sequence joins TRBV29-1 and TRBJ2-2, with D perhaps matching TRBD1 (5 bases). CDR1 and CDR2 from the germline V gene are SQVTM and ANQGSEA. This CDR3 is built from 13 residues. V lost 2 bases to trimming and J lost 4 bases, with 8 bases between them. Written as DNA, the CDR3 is TGCAGCGTTGAAAGGGGCAGCACCGGGGAGCTGTTTTTT. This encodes CSVERGSTGELFF.

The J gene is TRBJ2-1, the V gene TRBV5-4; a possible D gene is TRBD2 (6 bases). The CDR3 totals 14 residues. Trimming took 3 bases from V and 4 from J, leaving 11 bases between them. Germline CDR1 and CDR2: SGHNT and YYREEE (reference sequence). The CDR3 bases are TGTGCCAGCAGCTCCGGGACTTCATACAATGAGCAGTTCTTC. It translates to CASSSGTSYNEQFF.

CDR3 region: CASSGNQGEANYGYTF. The CDR3 DNA reads TGTGCCAGCAGTGGAAATCAGGGGGAAGCTAACTATGGCTACACCTTC. The chain recombines TRBV25-1 with TRBJ1-2; 7 bases are shared with TRBD1. In germline, CDR1 is MGHDK, CDR2 SYGVNS. The CDR3 totals 16 residues. J lost 0 bases, V lost 4 bases, and 8 bases had no gene match.

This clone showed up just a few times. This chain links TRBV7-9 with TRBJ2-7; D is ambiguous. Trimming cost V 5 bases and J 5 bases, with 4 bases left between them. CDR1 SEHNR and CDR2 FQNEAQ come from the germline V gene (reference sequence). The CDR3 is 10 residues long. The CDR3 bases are TGTGCCAGCAGCCGGGACGAGCAGTACTTC. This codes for CASSRDEQYF.

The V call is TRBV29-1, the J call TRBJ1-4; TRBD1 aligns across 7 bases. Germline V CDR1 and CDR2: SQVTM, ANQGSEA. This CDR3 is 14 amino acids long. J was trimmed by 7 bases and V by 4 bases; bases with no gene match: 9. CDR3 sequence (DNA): TGCAGCGTTGGTGACAGGGCCGGGGGTGAAAAACTGTTTTTT. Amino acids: CSVGDRAGGEKLFF. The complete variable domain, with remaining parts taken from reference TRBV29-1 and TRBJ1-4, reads SAVISQKPSRDICQRGTSLTIQCQVDSQVTMMFWYRQQPGQSLTLIATANQGSEATYESGFVIDKFPISRPNLTFSTLTVSNMSPEDSSIYLCSVGDRAGGEKLFFGSGTQLSVL.

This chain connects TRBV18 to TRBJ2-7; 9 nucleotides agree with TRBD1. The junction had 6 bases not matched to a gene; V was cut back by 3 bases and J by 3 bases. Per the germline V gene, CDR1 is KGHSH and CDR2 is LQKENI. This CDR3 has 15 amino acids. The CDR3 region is CASSPQGTGSYEQYF. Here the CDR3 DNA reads TGTGCCAGCTCACCTCAAGGGACAGGGAGCTACGAGCAGTACTTC.

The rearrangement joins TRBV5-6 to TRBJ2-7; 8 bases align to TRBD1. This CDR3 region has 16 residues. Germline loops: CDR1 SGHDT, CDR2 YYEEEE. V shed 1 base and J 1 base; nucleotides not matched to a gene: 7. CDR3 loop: CASSLPRDRISYEQYF. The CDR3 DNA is TGTGCCAGCAGCTTGCCTCGGGACAGGATATCCTACGAGCAGTACTTC.

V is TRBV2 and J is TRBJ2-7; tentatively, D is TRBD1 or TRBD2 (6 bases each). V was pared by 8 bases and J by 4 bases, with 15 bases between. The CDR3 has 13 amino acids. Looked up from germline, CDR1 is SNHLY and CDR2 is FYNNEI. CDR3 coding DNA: TGTGCCAGCGGGGTGAGAGGGGGGTACGAGCAGTACTTC. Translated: CASGVRGGYEQYF. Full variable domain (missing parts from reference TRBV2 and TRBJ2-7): EPEVTQTPSHQVTQMGQEVILRCVPISNHLYFYWYRQILGQKVEFLVSFYNNEISEKSEIFDDQFSVERPDGSNFTLKIRSTKLEDSAMYFCASGVRGGYEQYFGPGTRLTVT.

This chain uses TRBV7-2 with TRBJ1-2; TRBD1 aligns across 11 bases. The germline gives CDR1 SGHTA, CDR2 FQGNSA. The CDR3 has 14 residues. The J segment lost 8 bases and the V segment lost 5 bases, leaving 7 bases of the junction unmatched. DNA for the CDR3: TGTGCCAGCAGCCGCCAGAGGACAGGGGGCGGCTACACCTTC. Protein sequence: CASSRQRTGGGYTF.

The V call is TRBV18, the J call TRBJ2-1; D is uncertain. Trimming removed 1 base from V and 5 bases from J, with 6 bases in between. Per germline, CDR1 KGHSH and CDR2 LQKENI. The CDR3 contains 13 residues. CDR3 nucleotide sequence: TGTGCCAGCTCACCACAAAAGGACAATGAGCAGTTCTTC. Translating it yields CASSPQKDNEQFF.

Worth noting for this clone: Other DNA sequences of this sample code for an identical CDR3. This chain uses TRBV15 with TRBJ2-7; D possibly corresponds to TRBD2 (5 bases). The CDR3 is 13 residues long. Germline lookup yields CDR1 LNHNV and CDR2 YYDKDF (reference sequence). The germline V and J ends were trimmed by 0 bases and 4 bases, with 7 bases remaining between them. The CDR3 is CATSRDRGYEQYF. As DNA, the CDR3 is TGTGCCACCAGCAGAGATAGAGGGTACGAGCAGTACTTC.

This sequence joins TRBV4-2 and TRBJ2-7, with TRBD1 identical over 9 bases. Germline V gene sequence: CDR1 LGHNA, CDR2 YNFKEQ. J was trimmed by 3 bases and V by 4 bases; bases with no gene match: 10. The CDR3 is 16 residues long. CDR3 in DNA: TGTGCCAGCAGCCGGGAGGGAGGGACAGGGTACTACGAGCAGTACTTC. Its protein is CASSREGGTGYYEQYF.

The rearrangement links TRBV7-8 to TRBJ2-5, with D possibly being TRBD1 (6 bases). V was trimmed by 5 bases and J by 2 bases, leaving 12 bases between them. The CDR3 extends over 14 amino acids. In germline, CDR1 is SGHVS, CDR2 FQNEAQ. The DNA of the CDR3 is TGTGCCAGCAGCGCCGGACAGACACAAGAGACCCAGTACTTC. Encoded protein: CASSAGQTQETQYF.

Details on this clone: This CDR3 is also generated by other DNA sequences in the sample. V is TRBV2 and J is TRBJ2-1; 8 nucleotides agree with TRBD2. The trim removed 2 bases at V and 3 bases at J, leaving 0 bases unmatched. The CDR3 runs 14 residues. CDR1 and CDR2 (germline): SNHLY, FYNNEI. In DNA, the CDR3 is TGTGCCAGCAGTGAACTAGCGGGCTACAATGAGCAGTTCTTC. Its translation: CASSELAGYNEQFF. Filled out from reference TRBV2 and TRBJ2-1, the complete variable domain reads EPEVTQTPSHQVTQMGQEVILRCVPISNHLYFYWYRQILGQKVEFLVSFYNNEISEKSEIFDDQFSVERPDGSNFTLKIRSTKLEDSAMYFCASSELAGYNEQFFGPGTRLTVL.

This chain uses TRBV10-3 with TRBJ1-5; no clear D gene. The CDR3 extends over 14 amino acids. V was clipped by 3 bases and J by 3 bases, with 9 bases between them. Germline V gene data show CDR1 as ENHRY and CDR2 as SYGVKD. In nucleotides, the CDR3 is TGTGCCATCAGTGATTGGGATCTCAATCAGCCCCAGCATTTT. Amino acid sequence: CAISDWDLNQPQHF.

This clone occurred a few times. This CDR3 reads CSAKTDPFSGNTIYF. The CDR3 coding sequence is TGCAGCGCAAAAACGGACCCTTTCTCTGGAAACACCATATATTTT. This rearrangement joins TRBV29-1 to TRBJ1-3, with no clear D. The CDR3 length is 15 residues. V was shortened by 7 bases and J by 0 bases, with 16 bases between the two germline ends. In germline, CDR1 is SQVTM, CDR2 ANQGSEA. Full variable domain (remainder filled in from reference TRBV29-1 and TRBJ1-3): SAVISQKPSRDICQRGTSLTIQCQVDSQVTMMFWYRQQPGQSLTLIATANQGSEATYESGFVIDKFPISRPNLTFSTLTVSNMSPEDSSIYLCSAKTDPFSGNTIYFGEGSWLTVV.

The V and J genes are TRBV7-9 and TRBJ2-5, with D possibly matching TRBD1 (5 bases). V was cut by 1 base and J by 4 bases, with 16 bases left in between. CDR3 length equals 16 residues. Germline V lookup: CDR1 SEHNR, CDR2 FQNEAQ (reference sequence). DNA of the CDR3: TGTGCCAGCAGCTTAGTTGGCAAGGGGCCGGGAGAGACCCAGTACTTC. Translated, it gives CASSLVGKGPGETQYF.

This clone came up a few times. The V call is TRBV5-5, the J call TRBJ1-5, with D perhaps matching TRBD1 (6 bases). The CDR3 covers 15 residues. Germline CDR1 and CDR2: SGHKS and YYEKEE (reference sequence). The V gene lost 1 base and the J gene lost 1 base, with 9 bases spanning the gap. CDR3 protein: CASSLWGHSNQPQHF. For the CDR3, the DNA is TGTGCCAGCAGCTTGTGGGGACACAGCAATCAGCCCCAGCATTTT.

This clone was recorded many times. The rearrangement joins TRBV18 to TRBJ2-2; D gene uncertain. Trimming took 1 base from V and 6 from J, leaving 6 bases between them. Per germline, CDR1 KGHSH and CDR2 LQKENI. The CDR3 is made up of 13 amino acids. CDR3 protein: CASSPRKAGELFF. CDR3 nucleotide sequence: TGTGCCAGCTCACCACGGAAGGCCGGGGAGCTGTTTTTT.

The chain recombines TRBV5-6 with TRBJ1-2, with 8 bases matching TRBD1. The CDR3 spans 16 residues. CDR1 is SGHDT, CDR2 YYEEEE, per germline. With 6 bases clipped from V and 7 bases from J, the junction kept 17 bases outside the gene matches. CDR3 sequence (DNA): TGTGCCAGCAACCTAGGACAGGGTAACGCATTAACTGGCTACACCTTC. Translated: CASNLGQGNALTGYTF.